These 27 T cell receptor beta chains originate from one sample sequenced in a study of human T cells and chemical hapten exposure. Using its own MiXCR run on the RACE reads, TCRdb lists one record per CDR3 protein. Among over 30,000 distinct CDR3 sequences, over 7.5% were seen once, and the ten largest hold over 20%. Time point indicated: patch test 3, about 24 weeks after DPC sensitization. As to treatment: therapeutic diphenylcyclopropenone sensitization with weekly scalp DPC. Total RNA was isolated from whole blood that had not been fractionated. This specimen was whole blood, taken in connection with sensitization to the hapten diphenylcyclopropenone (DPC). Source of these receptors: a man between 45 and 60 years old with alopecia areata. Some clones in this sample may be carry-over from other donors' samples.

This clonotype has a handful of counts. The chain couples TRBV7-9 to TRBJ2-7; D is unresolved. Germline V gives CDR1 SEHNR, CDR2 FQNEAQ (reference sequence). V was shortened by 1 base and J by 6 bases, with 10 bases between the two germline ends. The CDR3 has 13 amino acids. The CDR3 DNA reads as TGTGCCAGCAGCTTAGGGGCCGGGTTCGAGCAGTACTTC. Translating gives CASSLGAGFEQYF.

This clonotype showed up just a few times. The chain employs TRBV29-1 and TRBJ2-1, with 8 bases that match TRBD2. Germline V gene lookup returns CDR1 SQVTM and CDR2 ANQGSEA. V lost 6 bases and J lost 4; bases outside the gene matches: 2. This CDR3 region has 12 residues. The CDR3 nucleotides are TGCAGCGTCCAGCGGGAGTACAATGAGCAGTTCTTC. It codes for CSVQREYNEQFF.

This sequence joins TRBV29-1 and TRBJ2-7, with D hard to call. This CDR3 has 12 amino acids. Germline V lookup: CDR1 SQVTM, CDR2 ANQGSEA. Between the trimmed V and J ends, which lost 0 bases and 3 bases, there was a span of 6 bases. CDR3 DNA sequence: TGCAGCGTTGAAGATGACGGCTACGAGCAGTACTTC. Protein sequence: CSVEDDGYEQYF.

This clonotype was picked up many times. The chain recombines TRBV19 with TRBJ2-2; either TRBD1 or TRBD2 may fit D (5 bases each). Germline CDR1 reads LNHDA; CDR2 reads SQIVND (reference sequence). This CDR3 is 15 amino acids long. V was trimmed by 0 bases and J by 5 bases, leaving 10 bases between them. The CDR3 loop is CASSIEGWGTGELFF. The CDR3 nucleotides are TGTGCCAGTAGTATAGAAGGATGGGGGACCGGGGAGCTGTTTTTT. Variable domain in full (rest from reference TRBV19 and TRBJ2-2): DGGITQSPKYLFRKEGQNVTLSCEQNLNHDAMYWYRQDPGQGLRLIYYSQIVNDFQKGDIAEGYSVSREKKESFPLTVTSAQKNPTAFYLCASSIEGWGTGELFFGEGSRLTVL.

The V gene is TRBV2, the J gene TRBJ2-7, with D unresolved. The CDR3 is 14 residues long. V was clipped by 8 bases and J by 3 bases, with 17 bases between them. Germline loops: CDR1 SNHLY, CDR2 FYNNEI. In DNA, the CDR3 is TGTGCCAGCTTCGGCCAGCTAAGCCACTACGAGCAGTACTTC. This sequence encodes CASFGQLSHYEQYF.

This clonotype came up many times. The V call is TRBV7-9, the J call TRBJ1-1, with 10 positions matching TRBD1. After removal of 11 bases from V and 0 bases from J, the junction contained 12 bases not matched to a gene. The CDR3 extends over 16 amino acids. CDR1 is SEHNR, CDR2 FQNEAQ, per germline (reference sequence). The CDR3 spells CAVDRGRLGMNTEAFF. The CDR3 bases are TGTGCCGTAGACAGGGGGCGTTTGGGTATGAACACTGAAGCTTTCTTT.

CDR3 amino acids: CASSLIGRGLTGANVLTF. The CDR3 DNA is TGTGCCAGCAGCTTAATTGGGAGAGGGCTTACTGGGGCCAACGTCCTGACTTTC. The rearrangement joins TRBV11-1 to TRBJ2-6; D possibly corresponds to TRBD2 (5 bases). This CDR3 region has 18 residues. V lost 2 bases, J lost 2 bases, and 16 bases lay in between. The germline V gene has CDR1 SGHAT and CDR2 FQDESV (reference sequence).

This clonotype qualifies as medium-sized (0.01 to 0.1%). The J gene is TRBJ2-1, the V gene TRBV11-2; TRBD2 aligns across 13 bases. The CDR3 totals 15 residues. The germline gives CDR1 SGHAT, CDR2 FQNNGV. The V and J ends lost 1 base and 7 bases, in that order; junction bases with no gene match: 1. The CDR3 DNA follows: TGTGCCAGCAGCTTAGGACTAGCGGGAGGAAATGAGCAGTTCTTC. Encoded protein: CASSLGLAGGNEQFF.

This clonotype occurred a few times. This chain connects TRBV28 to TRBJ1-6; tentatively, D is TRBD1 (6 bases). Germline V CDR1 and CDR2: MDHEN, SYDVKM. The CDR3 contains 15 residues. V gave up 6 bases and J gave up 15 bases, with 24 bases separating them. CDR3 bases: TGTGCCAGCAGAGGACAGAACGAGCCCGAGTATTTCCTCCACTTT. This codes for CASRGQNEPEYFLHF.

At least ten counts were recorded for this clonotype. The CDR3 DNA follows: TGCGCCAGAAATACACAGGGTCCTGAGCAGTTCTTC. Protein product: CARNTQGPEQFF. The J gene is TRBJ2-1, the V gene TRBV5-1; weak D call: TRBD1 (6 bases). Germline CDR1 and CDR2: SGHRS and YFSETQ. Trimming cost V 8 bases and J 9 bases, with 15 bases left between them. CDR3 size: 12 residues.

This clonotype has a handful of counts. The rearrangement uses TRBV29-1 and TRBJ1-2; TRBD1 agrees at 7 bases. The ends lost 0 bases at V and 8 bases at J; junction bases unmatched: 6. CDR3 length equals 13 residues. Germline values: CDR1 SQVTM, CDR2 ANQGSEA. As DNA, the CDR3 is TGCAGCGTTGAAGAAGACAGGGTCTACGGCTACACCTTC. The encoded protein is CSVEEDRVYGYTF.

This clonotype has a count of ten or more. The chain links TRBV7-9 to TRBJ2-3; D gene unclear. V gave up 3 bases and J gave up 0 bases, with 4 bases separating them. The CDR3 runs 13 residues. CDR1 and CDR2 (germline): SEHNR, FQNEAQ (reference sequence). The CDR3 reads CASSFGSTDTQYF. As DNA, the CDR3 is TGTGCCAGCAGCTTCGGGAGCACAGATACGCAGTATTTT.

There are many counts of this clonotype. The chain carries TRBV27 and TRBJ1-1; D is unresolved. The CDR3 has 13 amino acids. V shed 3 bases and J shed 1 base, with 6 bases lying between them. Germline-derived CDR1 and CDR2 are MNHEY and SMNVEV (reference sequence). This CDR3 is CASSFQGNTEAFF. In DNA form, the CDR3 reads TGTGCCAGCAGTTTTCAAGGGAACACTGAAGCTTTCTTT.

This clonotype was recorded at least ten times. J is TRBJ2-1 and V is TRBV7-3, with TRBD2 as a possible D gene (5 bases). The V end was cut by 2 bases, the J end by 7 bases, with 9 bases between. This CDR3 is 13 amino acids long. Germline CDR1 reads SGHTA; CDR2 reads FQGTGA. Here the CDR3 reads CASSLPGSNEQFF. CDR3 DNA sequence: TGTGCCAGCAGCTTACCGGGGTCGAATGAGCAGTTCTTC. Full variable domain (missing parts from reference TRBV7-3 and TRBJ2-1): GAGVSQTPSNKVTEKGKYVELRCDPISGHTALYWYRQSLGQGPEFLIYFQGTGAADDSGLPNDRFFAVRPEGSVSTLKIQRTERGDSAVYLCASSLPGSNEQFFGPGTRLTVL.

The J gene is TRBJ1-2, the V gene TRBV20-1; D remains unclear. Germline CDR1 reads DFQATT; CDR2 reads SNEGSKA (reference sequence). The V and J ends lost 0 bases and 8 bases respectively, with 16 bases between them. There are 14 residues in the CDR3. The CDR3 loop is CSARDLAADTGYTF. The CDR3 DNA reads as TGCAGTGCTAGAGATTTAGCGGCAGACACGGGCTACACCTTC.

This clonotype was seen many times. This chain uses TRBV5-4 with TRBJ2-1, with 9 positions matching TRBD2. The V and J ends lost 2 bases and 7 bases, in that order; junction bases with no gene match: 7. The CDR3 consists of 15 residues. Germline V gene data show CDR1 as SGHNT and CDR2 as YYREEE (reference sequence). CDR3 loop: CASSFGAGGINEQFF. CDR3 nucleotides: TGTGCCAGCAGCTTCGGAGCGGGAGGTATTAATGAGCAGTTCTTC. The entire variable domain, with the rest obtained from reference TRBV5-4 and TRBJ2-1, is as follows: ETGVTQSPTHLIKTRGQQVTLRCSSQSGHNTVSWYQQALGQGPQFIFQYYREEENGRGNFPPRFSGLQFPNYSSELNVNALELDDSALYLCASSFGAGGINEQFFGPGTRLTVL.

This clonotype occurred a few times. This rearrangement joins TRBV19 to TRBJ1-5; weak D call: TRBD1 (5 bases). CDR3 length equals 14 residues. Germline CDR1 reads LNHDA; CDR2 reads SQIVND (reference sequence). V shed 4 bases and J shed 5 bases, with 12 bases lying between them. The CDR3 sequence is CASSTQGEDQPQHF. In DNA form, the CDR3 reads TGTGCCAGTAGTACCCAGGGAGAGGATCAGCCCCAGCATTTT. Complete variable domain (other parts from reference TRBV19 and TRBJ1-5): DGGITQSPKYLFRKEGQNVTLSCEQNLNHDAMYWYRQDPGQGLRLIYYSQIVNDFQKGDIAEGYSVSREKKESFPLTVTSAQKNPTAFYLCASSTQGEDQPQHFGDGTRLSIL.

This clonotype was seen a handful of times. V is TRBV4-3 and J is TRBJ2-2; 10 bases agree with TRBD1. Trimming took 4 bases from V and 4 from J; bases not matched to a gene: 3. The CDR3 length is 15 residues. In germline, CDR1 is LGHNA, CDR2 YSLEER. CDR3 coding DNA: TGCGCCAGCAGCCTGGACAGGGGGGTCACCGGGGAGCTGTTTTTT. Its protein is CASSLDRGVTGELFF.

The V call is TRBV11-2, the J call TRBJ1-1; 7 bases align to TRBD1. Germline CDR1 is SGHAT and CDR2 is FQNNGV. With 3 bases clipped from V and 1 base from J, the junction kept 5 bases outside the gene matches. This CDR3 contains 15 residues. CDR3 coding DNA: TGTGCCAGCAGCTTTACCGGACAGGCGAACACTGAAGCTTTCTTT. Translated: CASSFTGQANTEAFF.

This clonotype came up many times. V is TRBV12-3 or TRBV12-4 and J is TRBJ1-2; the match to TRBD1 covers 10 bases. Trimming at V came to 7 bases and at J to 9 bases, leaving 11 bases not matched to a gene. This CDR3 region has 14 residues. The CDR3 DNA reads TGTGCCAGCATCCCGGACAGGGGGGTTGTTAGCTACACCTTC. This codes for CASIPDRGVVSYTF.

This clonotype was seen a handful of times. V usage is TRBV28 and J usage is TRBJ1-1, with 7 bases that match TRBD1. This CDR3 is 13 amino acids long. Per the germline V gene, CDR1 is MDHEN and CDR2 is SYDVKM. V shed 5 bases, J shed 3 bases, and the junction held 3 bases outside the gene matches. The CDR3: CASSTGQDTEAFF. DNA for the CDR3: TGTGCCAGCAGTACCGGACAGGACACTGAAGCTTTCTTT.

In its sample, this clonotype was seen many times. The CDR3 loop is CASSLGQGSYEQYF. In DNA form, the CDR3 reads TGCGCCAGCAGCTTGGGACAGGGGTCCTACGAGCAGTACTTC. The V call is TRBV5-1, the J call TRBJ2-7, with TRBD1 identical over 8 bases. The germline CDR1 and CDR2 sequences are SGHRS and YFSETQ. Trimming removed 0 bases from V and 1 base from J; junction bases left unmatched: 0. The CDR3 covers 14 residues.

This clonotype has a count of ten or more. The CDR3 reads CASSQDQVSTDTQYF. Here the CDR3 DNA reads TGCGCCAGCAGCCAAGACCAGGTTAGCACAGATACGCAGTATTTT. The chain links TRBV4-3 to TRBJ2-3, with unresolved D. V was pared by 0 bases and J by 0 bases, with 7 bases between. Germline values: CDR1 LGHNA, CDR2 YSLEER. The CDR3 consists of 15 residues.

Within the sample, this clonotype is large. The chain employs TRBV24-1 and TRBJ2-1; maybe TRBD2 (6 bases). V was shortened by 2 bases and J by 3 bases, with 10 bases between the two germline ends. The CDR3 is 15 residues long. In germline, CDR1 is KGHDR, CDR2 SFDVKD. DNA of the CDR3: TGTGCCACCAGTGATTCCCGACTAGACTACAATGAGCAGTTCTTC. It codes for CATSDSRLDYNEQFF.

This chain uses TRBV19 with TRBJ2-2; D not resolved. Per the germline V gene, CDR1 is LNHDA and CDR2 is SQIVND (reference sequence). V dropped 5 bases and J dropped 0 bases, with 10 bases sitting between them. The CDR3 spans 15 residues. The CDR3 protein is CASSRRAANTGELFF. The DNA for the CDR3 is TGTGCCAGTAGTCGCCGGGCCGCGAACACCGGGGAGCTGTTTTTT.

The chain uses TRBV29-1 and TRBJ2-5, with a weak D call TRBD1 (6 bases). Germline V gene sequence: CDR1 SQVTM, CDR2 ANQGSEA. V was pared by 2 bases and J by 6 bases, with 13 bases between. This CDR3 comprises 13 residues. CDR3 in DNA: TGCAGCGTTGAACGAATTCAGGGGCAGACCCAGTACTTC. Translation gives CSVERIQGQTQYF.

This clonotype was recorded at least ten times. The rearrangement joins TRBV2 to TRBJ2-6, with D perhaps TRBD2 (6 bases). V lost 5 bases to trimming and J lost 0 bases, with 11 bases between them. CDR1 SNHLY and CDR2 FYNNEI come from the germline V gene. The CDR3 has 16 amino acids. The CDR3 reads CASSWDSGSGANVLTF. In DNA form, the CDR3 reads TGTGCCAGCAGTTGGGACTCCGGCTCTGGGGCCAACGTCCTGACTTTC.